Listed below are T cell receptor beta chains from one sample, sequenced in a study of blood T cells in healthy people across ages. Each CDR3 protein is one row after TCRdb ran MiXCR on the 5' RACE reads. The sample yields some 1,800,000 distinct CDR3 sequences, more than 35% seen once. Sequenced input: blood. These receptors all come from a human donor in good health. The CDR3 runs from the conserved cysteine through the conserved F or W. A D gene is named only where the DNA matches it firmly. Size is stated for part of the rows, as once, few or many counts, or as a class when the clone is expanded.

D gene	clone size	V gene	J gene	CDR3 DNA	CDR3 protein
TRBD2	-	TRBV9	TRBJ2-3	TGTGCCAGCAGCGGGACTAGCGGGGGCGTGTACTCGCAGTATTTT	CASSGTSGGVYSQYF
TRBD2	-	TRBV4-3	TRBJ2-7	TGCGCCAGCAGCCAAGAAACTAGCGGGGGGGCCGAGCAGTACTTC	CASSQETSGGAEQYF
TRBD1	few	TRBV6-1	TRBJ2-7	TGTGCCAGCAGTGAAGTAGGGACAGACTACGAGCAGTACTTC	CASSEVGTDYEQYF
TRBD1	-	TRBV3-1	TRBJ1-1	TGTGCCAGCAGCTCTAGGGACAGTGACAGTGAAGCTTTCTTT	CASSSRDSDSEAFF
-	-	TRBV5-1	TRBJ1-5	TGCGCCAGCAGCCCCGGGGCTACCAATCAGCCCCAGCATTTT	CASSPGATNQPQHF
-	-	TRBV7-2	TRBJ2-7	TGTGCCAGCAGCTTAATCACAGGGAGCTCCTACGAGCAGTACTTC	CASSLITGSSYEQYF
-	-	TRBV15	TRBJ1-5	TGTGCCACCAGCAGAGATCACCCCGGGCAGCCCCAGCATTTT	CATSRDHPGQPQHF
-	few	TRBV9	TRBJ2-6	TGTGCCAGCAGCGTAGGGTACAGCTCTGAGACCAACGTCCTGACTTTC	CASSVGYSSETNVLTF
-	-	TRBV9	TRBJ1-4	TGTGCCAGCAGCGTAGAGTGGGGCAGCCAGAACGAAAAACTGGTTTTT	CASSVEWGSQNEKLVF
-	-	TRBV7-3	TRBJ1-1	TGTGCCAGCAGCTTTGGTGCGAGGGCTGAAGCTTTCTTT	CASSFGARAEAFF
-	-	TRBV24-1	TRBJ2-2	TGTGCCACCAGTGAACCAACTAGACAGGATTTAACCGGGGAGCTGTTTTTT	CATSEPTRQDLTGELFF
-	-	TRBV3-1	TRBJ2-1	TGTGCCAGCAGCCTTCCCTACCGCAGCTCCTACAATGAGCAGTTCTTC	CASSLPYRSSYNEQFF
-	few	TRBV15	TRBJ2-7	TGTGCCACCAGCAGAGACCGAATTGACTACGAGCAGTACTTC	CATSRDRIDYEQYF
TRBD1	few	TRBV20-1	TRBJ2-5	TGCAGTGCTAGAGTTGGGACAGGGTTATACGGGCAGTACTTC	CSARVGTGLYGQYF
-	many	TRBV5-1	TRBJ2-1	TGCGCCAGCAGCTTGGAGGTATCCTACAATGAGCAGTTCTTC	CASSLEVSYNEQFF
-	-	TRBV7-2	TRBJ2-1	TGTGCCGGCAGCCGCTCCGCCCGGGGGGCTTACAATGAGCAGTTCTTC	CAGSRSARGAYNEQFF
TRBD2	-	TRBV7-6	TRBJ2-4	TGTGCCAGCAGCTTAGTAACGGGGGGGCTCAATGAGCAGTACTTC	CASSLVTGGLNEQYF
-	-	TRBV7-2	TRBJ2-7	TGTGCCAGCAGCCCTCGAGTACTGGATGCCTACGAGCAGTACTTC	CASSPRVLDAYEQYF
-	few	TRBV7-8	TRBJ2-5	TGTGCCAGCAGGCTTCACGTCCAAGAGACCCAGTACTTC	CASRLHVQETQYF
TRBD2	-	TRBV10-3	TRBJ2-1	TGTGCCTCCCGACTAGCGGGGGGGTGGGATGAGCAGTTCTTC	CASRLAGGWDEQFF
-	-	TRBV5-6	TRBJ2-7	TGTGCCAGCAGCGTAGACAGGTGGGCCTACGAGCAGTACTTC	CASSVDRWAYEQYF
-	-	TRBV12-3/TRBV12-4	TRBJ2-7	TGTGCCAGCAACAATGCATACGAGCAGTACTTC	CASNNAYEQYF
-	-	TRBV6-2/TRBV6-3	TRBJ2-4	TGTGCCAGCAGCCGTACACGAACAACTCACCCGGAAGCCAAAAACATTCAGTACTTC	CASSRTRTTHPEAKNIQYF
TRBD2	-	TRBV7-9	TRBJ2-1	TGTGCCAGCAGCAACTTAGCGGGGGGGCCGTGGGATGAGCAGTTCTTC	CASSNLAGGPWDEQFF
TRBD2	few	TRBV6-1	TRBJ2-5	TGTGCCAGCAGGGTCGGGACTAGCGTCCAAGAGACCCAGTACTTC	CASRVGTSVQETQYF
-	-	TRBV7-6	TRBJ2-7	TGTGCCAGCAGCCCTCTCGAATCCGGGACTGGCTCCTACGAGCAGTACTTC	CASSPLESGTGSYEQYF
TRBD2	many	TRBV7-2	TRBJ2-2	TGTGCCAGCAGGATTAGCGGGGGGGCCACCGGGGAGCTGTTTTTT	CASRISGGATGELFF
-	-	TRBV28	TRBJ2-7	TGTGCCAGCAGTTCGAGGGGGTCACAGAATTACGAGCAGTACTTC	CASSSRGSQNYEQYF
-	-	TRBV29-1	TRBJ1-3	TGCAGCGTCGGACTAACCTCTGGAAACACCATATATTTT	CSVGLTSGNTIYF
-	-	TRBV7-2	TRBJ1-1	TGTGCCAGCAGCGAGTGGGGGGCGGCTTTCTTT	CASSEWGAAFF
-	-	TRBV24-1	TRBJ2-5	TGTGCCACCAGTGATCCGGACAGCCAAGAGACCCGGTACTTC	CATSDPDSQETRYF
TRBD2	once	TRBV7-2	TRBJ2-7	TGTGCCAGCAGCACCTCTAGCGGGGGGGCTTTATCCGAGCAGTACTTC	CASSTSSGGALSEQYF
TRBD1	-	TRBV5-5	TRBJ2-5	TGTGCCAGCAGCATCCCAGGGGGTGAAGAGACCCAGTACTTC	CASSIPGGEETQYF
-	few	TRBV4-3	TRBJ1-4	TGCGCCAGCAGCCCACAGGGCTTCGGTGAAAAACTGTTTTTT	CASSPQGFGEKLFF
TRBD1	-	TRBV20-1	TRBJ2-3	TGCAGTGCTACTCGGACAGGGGGCGCGACAGATACGCAGTATTTT	CSATRTGGATDTQYF
TRBD2	few	TRBV7-8	TRBJ2-1	TGTGCCAGCAGCCAGACCGGGACTAGAGGGAATGAGCAGTTCTTC	CASSQTGTRGNEQFF
TRBD1	-	TRBV27	TRBJ1-6	TGTGTCAGCAGTGAGGACAGGGGAGGAGGTAATCCACCCCTCCACTTT	CVSSEDRGGGNPPLHF
-	-	TRBV27	TRBJ2-6	TGTGCCAGCAGTTTATTGGCGGGGGCTCCCTCTGGGGCCAACGTCCTGACTTTC	CASSLLAGAPSGANVLTF
TRBD2	few	TRBV29-1	TRBJ2-3	TGCGGCGTTGAAGCGGGGGGGAGTCCAGATACGCAGTATTTT	CGVEAGGSPDTQYF
TRBD2	-	TRBV18	TRBJ2-1	TGTGCCAGCTCACCGGGGACTAGCGAAGTTGAGCAGTTCTTC	CASSPGTSEVEQFF
TRBD2	few	TRBV20-1	TRBJ2-5	TGCAGTGCTATAGCGGGGAGACAGGAGACCCAGTACTTC	CSAIAGRQETQYF
-	-	TRBV10-3	TRBJ1-5	TGTGCCACCGAGGACAGCTCTGGACAGCCCCAGCATTTT	CATEDSSGQPQHF
-	-	TRBV13	TRBJ2-4	TGTGCCAGCAGCTTCCGAGGATCCTCGGGGGAGCAGTACTTC	CASSFRGSSGEQYF
-	-	TRBV5-1	TRBJ2-2	TGCGCCAGCAGCATAGACAGCCGGAACACCGGGGAGCTGTTTTTT	CASSIDSRNTGELFF
-	-	TRBV6-1	TRBJ1-2	TGTGCCAGCAGTGAGTTACTCGACAGCTCCTATGGCTACACCTTC	CASSELLDSSYGYTF
TRBD2	-	TRBV11-2	TRBJ2-1	TGTGCCAGCAGCTTAGACCCTATAGCGGGGGACTACGATGAGCAGTTCTTC	CASSLDPIAGDYDEQFF
TRBD1	-	TRBV20-1	TRBJ1-4	TGCAGTGCTACGGACAGGGTGCCAGAAAAACTGTTTTTT	CSATDRVPEKLFF
-	-	TRBV10-3	TRBJ2-7	TGTGCCATCAGTAGGGGGGCGGACGGATCCTACGAGCAGTACTTC	CAISRGADGSYEQYF
TRBD1	few	TRBV9	TRBJ2-3	TGTGCCAGCAGCGTTAACCGGGACAGATATTCAGATACGCAGTATTTT	CASSVNRDRYSDTQYF
-	-	TRBV21-1	TRBJ1-2	TGTGCCAGCAGCAAAAAGGCTGGGGGCGACTATGGCTACACCTTC	CASSKKAGGDYGYTF
-	-	TRBV6-5	TRBJ1-2	TGTGCCAGCAGCCGCACCAGCTCCTATGGCTACACCTTC	CASSRTSSYGYTF
-	once	TRBV7-2	TRBJ1-2	TGTGCCAGCAGCCGGGGCAGGGAGCAGGGGACGGATGGCTACACCTTC	CASSRGREQGTDGYTF
-	-	TRBV20-1	TRBJ1-2	TGCAGTGCTAGAGCCGCTATCGTTAGTTCTGGCTACACCTTC	CSARAAIVSSGYTF
TRBD2	few	TRBV11-3	TRBJ2-3	TGTGCCAGCACCGCTAGCGGGGGCACAGATACGCAGTATTTT	CASTASGGTDTQYF